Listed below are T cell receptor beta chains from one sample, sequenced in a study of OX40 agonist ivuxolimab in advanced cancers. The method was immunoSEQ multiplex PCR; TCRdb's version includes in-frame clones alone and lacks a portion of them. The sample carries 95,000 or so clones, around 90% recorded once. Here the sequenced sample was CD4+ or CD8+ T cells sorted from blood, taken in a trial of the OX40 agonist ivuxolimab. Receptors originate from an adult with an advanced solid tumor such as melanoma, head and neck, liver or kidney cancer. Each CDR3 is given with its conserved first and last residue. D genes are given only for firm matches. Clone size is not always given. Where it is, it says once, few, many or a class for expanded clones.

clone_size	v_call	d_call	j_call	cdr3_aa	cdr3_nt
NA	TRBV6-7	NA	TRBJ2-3	CASSLVQDTQYF	TGTGCCAGCAGCCTTGTGCAAGATACGCAGTATTTT
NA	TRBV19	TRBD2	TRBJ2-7	CASSISGRGSDEQYF	TGTGCCAGTAGTATAAGCGGGAGGGGCAGTGACGAGCAGTACTTC
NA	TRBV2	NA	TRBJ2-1	CASSENEVGGLEQFF	TGTGCCAGCAGTGAAAACGAAGTTGGGGGGCTTGAGCAGTTCTTC
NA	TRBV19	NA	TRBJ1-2	CASSYYGYTF	TGTGCCAGTTCGTACTATGGCTACACCTTC
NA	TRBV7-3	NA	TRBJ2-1	CASSFERSSYNEQFF	TGTGCCAGCAGCTTTGAACGGAGCTCCTACAATGAGCAGTTCTTC
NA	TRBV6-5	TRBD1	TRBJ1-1	CASRATGTTEAFF	TGTGCCAGCAGGGCGACAGGGACCACTGAAGCTTTCTTT
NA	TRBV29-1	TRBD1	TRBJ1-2	CSVDHTGGWGYTF	TGCAGCGTTGACCACACAGGGGGCTGGGGCTACACCTTC
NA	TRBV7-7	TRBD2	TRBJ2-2	CASSPYELAGITGELFF	TGTGCTAGCAGCCCTTATGAACTAGCGGGAATCACCGGGGAGCTGTTTTTT
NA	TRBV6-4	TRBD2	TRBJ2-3	CASSDNPTSGGQDTQYF	TGTGCCAGCAGTGACAATCCGACTAGCGGGGGGCAAGATACGCAGTATTTT
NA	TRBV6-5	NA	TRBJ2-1	CASSYPNEGEQFF	TGTGCCAGCAGTTACCCGAATGAGGGGGAGCAGTTCTTC
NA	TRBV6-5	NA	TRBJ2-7	CASSYGGDVSYEQYF	TGTGCCAGCAGTTACGGCGGGGACGTCTCCTACGAGCAGTACTTC
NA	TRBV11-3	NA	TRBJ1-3	CASSFTTVSGNTIYF	TGTGCCAGCAGCTTCACGACGGTCTCTGGAAACACCATATATTTT
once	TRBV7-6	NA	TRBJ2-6	CASSSGAPGANVLTF	TGTGCCAGCAGCTCCGGGGCGCCTGGGGCCAACGTCCTGACTTTC
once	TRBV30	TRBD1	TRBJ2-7	CAWRGQGLNYEQYF	TGTGCCTGGAGAGGACAGGGGCTAAACTACGAGCAGTACTTC
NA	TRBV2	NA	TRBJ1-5	CASRGQPNQPQHF	TGTGCCAGCAGAGGACAGCCAAATCAGCCCCAGCATTTT
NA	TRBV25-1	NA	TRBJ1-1	CASTRKLTADTEAFF	TGTGCCAGCACCAGAAAACTGACGGCCGACACTGAAGCTTTCTTT
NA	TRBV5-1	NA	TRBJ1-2	CASSVGTGAPLLF	NA
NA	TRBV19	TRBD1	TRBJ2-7	CASSIPGGAYYEQYF	TGTGCCAGTAGTATCCCAGGGGGCGCATACTACGAGCAGTACTTC
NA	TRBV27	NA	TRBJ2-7	CASSLGRTVPYEQYF	TGTGCCAGCAGTTTGGGCCGGACAGTCCCCTACGAGCAGTACTTC
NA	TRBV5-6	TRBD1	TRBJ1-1	CASSIGQGLQTEAFF	TGTGCCAGCAGCATCGGACAGGGATTGCAGACTGAAGCTTTCTTT
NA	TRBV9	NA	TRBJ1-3	CASSAGIISGNTIYF	TGTGCCAGCAGCGCCGGGATCATCTCTGGAAACACCATATATTTT
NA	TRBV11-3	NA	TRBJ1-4	CASSFARGTNEKLFF	TGTGCCAGCAGCTTCGCCAGGGGAACTAATGAAAAACTGTTTTTT
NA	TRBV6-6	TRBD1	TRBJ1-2	CASRTGVYGYTF	TGTGCCAGCAGGACAGGGGTTTATGGCTACACCTTC
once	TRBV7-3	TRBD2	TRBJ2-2	CASSPPGLAGVGGELFF	TGTGCCAGCAGCCCGCCTGGGCTAGCGGGAGTAGGCGGGGAGCTGTTTTTT
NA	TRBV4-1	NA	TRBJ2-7	CASSQEAGRVVDEQYF	TGCGCCAGCAGCCAAGAGGCAGGGCGGGTGGTAGACGAGCAGTACTTC
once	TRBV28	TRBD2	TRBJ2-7	CASSEQRDREQYF	TGTGCCAGCAGTGAACAGCGGGATCGGGAGCAGTACTTC
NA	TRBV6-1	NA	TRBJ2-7	CASSLGAWGEQYF	TGTGCCAGCAGTTTAGGGGCGTGGGGCGAGCAGTACTTC
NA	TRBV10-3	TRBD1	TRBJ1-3	CAIAPGGERNTIYF	TGTGCCATAGCCCCAGGGGGCGAACGAAACACCATATATTTT
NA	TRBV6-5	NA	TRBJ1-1	CASRPPGRPNTEAFF	TGTGCCAGCAGGCCCCCGGGACGGCCTAACACTGAAGCTTTCTTT
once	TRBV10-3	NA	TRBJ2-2	CAISTTGNTGELFF	TGTGCCATCAGCACGACAGGAAACACCGGGGAGCTGTTTTTT
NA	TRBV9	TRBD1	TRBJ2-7	CASSPGGGTGAGEQYF	TGTGCCAGCAGCCCAGGGGGCGGGACAGGGGCGGGGGAGCAGTACTTC
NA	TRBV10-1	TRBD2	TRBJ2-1	CASSEAASGGNEQFF	TGCGCCAGCAGTGAGGCGGCTAGCGGGGGGAATGAGCAGTTCTTC
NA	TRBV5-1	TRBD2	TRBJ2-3	CASSQRGESTDTQYF	TGCGCCAGCAGCCAGCGGGGGGAGAGCACAGATACGCAGTATTTT
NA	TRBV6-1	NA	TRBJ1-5	CASSGRLTVLNQPQHF	TGTGCCAGCAGTGGCCGCTTAACGGTGCTCAATCAGCCCCAGCATTTT
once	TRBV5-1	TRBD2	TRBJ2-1	CASSLGGGSYNEQFF	TGCGCCAGCAGCTTGGGCGGGGGCTCCTACAATGAGCAGTTCTTC
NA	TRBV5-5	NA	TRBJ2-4	CASSPGLGDGGAKNIQYF	TGTGCCAGCAGCCCGGGGTTAGGGGATGGGGGAGCCAAAAACATTCAGTACTTC
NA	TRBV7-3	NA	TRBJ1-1	CASSNTRNTEAFF	TGTGCCAGCAGCAACACAAGGAACACCGAAGCTTTCTTT
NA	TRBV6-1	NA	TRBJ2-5	CASSATNQETQYF	TGTGCCAGCAGTGCTACGAACCAAGAGACCCAGTACTTC
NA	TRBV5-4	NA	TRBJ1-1	CASSLALGNTEAFF	TGTGCCAGCAGCTTGGCCCTCGGGAACACTGAAGCTTTCTTT
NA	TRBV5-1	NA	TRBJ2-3	CTSSKEPSTDTQYF	TGCACCAGCAGCAAGGAACCTAGCACAGATACGCAGTATTTT
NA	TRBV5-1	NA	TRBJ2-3	CASLGFTDTQYF	TGCGCGTCACTGGGGTTCACAGATACGCAGTATTTT
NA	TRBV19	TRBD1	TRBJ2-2	CASSIRTGADTGELFF	TGTGCCAGTAGTATACGGACAGGGGCCGACACCGGGGAGCTGTTTTTT
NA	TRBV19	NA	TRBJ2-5	CASKISGTNDQETQYF	TGTGCCAGTAAAATCTCCGGGACCAATGACCAAGAGACCCAGTACTTC
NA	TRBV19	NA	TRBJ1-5	CASSTARPHQPQHF	TGTGCCAGTAGTACTGCTCGCCCGCATCAGCCCCAGCATTTT
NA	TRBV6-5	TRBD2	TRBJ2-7	CASRPLAGGEQYF	TGTGCCAGCAGGCCTCTGGCGGGAGGCGAGCAGTACTTC
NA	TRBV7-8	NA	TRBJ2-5	CASSLIQGGDSWGETQYF	TGTGCCAGCAGCTTAATTCAGGGAGGAGACAGTTGGGGGGAGACCCAGTACTTC
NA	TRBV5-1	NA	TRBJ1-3	CASSLVTVDSGNTIYF	TGCGCCAGCAGCTTGGTGACAGTAGACTCTGGAAACACCATATATTTT
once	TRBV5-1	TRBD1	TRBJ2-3	CASSWTGTSTDTQYF	TGCGCCAGCAGCTGGACAGGAACTAGCACAGATACGCAGTATTTT
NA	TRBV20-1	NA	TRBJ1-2	CSAIGENGYTF	TGCAGTGCTATAGGGGAGAACGGCTACACCTTC
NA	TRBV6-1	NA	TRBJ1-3	CASTQPGGSGNTIYF	TGTGCCAGCACCCAGCCGGGAGGCTCTGGAAACACCATATATTTT
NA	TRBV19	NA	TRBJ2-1	CASSPKLGGVHNEQFF	TGTGCCAGTAGTCCAAAATTAGGAGGCGTACACAATGAGCAGTTCTTC
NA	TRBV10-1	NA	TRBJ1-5	CASSESGVGQPQHF	TGCGCCAGCAGTGAGTCGGGGGTAGGACAGCCCCAGCATTTT